Below, 14 T cell receptor beta chains from the same sample are listed, as sequenced in a study of T-cell reconstitution after alpha-beta-depleted transplantation in children. Unique molecular identifiers were built into the TCRbeta library. Each CDR3 protein is one row after TCRdb ran MiXCR on the PCR reads. The data contain under 100,000 distinct CDR3 sequences, around 15% of them singletons. The sequencing used PBMCs, mostly from graft donor cells, collected 180 days after TCRalphabeta/CD19-depleted stem cell transplant. Source of these receptors: a male patient between 2 and 10 years old who had a stem cell transplant for acute lymphoblastic leukemia, so the T cells may come from the graft donor.

This clonotype has only a few counts. The V gene is TRBV4-3, the J gene TRBJ2-7; D remains unclear. The CDR3 spans 13 residues. Germline V lookup: CDR1 LGHNA, CDR2 YSLEER. Trimming left V 4 bases short and J 5 bases short, with 12 bases between. In DNA, the CDR3 is TGCGCCAGCAGCCGGTTGCCTCGCGACGAGCAGTACTTC. Residues: CASSRLPRDEQYF.

This clonotype was counted a few times. The chain carries TRBV20-1 and TRBJ2-1, with 10 bases identical to TRBD2. The germline gives CDR1 DFQATT, CDR2 SNEGSKA (reference sequence). After removal of 5 bases from V and 11 bases from J, the junction contained 3 bases not matched to a gene. The CDR3 spans 11 residues. CDR3 residues: CSALAGGKQFF. The CDR3, as DNA: TGCAGTGCTTTAGCGGGGGGAAAGCAGTTCTTC.

This clonotype appeared many times. The chain joins TRBV12-3 or TRBV12-4 to TRBJ2-1; D gene ambiguous. The CDR3 runs 11 residues. V lost 9 bases to trimming and J lost 12 bases, with 15 bases between them. The DNA for the CDR3 is TGTGCCAGGAGTCTACTGAAAAGGCAGTTCTTC. Protein: CARSLLKRQFF.

This chain connects TRBV7-9 to TRBJ1-1, with a possible D match to TRBD1 (5 bases). CDR3 length: 15 residues. V was shortened by 0 bases and J by 2 bases, with 10 bases between the two germline ends. Germline values: CDR1 SEHNR, CDR2 FQNEAQ (reference sequence). CDR3 nucleotide sequence: TGTGCCAGCAGCTTAGCAGGGGCCGTTAACACTGAAGCTTTCTTT. This codes for CASSLAGAVNTEAFF.

The chain carries TRBV27 and TRBJ1-2; no reliable D call. Trimming removed 8 bases at V and 0 bases at J, with 10 bases between. CDR1 is MNHEY, CDR2 SMNVEV, per germline (reference sequence). This CDR3 comprises 13 residues. Here the CDR3 DNA reads TGTGCCAGCGGCACGGGCTCTAACTATGGCTACACCTTC. Translation: CASGTGSNYGYTF.

This clonotype was seen more than once but under ten times. This chain connects TRBV12-3 or TRBV12-4 to TRBJ1-5, with D hard to call. Deletions cut 2 bases from V and 7 bases from J, with 9 bases between. CDR3 length: 13 residues. CDR3 residues: CASSLKGRQPQHF. As DNA, the CDR3 is TGTGCCAGCAGTTTAAAGGGAAGGCAGCCCCAGCATTTT.

This clonotype has a handful of counts. The CDR3 region is CASSETGGQPQHF. Written as DNA, the CDR3 is TGTGCCAGCAGTGAGACAGGTGGTCAGCCCCAGCATTTT. The V call is TRBV25-1, the J call TRBJ1-5; possible D gene TRBD1, 6 bases. Trimming pared 3 bases from V and 6 bases from J, leaving 9 bases between. Germline CDR1 reads MGHDK; CDR2 reads SYGVNS. The CDR3 loop spans 13 amino acids.

This clonotype was detected ten times or more. V and J are TRBV5-1 and TRBJ2-1; maybe TRBD2 (7 bases). The V end was cut by 2 bases, the J end by 6 bases, with 12 bases between. Germline lookup yields CDR1 SGHRS and CDR2 YFSETQ. The CDR3 totals 14 residues. The CDR3 coding sequence is TGCGCCAGCAGCTTATTTGGGGGGGCCAATGAGCAGTTCTTC. Translating it yields CASSLFGGANEQFF.

The chain uses TRBV29-1 and TRBJ2-7; D is unresolved. Germline V gene data show CDR1 as SQVTM and CDR2 as ANQGSEA. This CDR3 is 11 amino acids long. Trimming cost V 2 bases and J 4 bases, with 6 bases left between them. CDR3: CSVESKYEQYF. The CDR3, as DNA: TGCAGCGTTGAATCCAAGTACGAGCAGTACTTC.

The rearrangement links TRBV6-5 to TRBJ2-5; perhaps TRBD1 as D (8 bases). Germline V gene lookup returns CDR1 MNHEY and CDR2 SVGAGI. This CDR3 contains 16 residues. Between the trimmed V and J ends, which lost 2 bases and 5 bases, there was a span of 18 bases. In nucleotides, the CDR3 is TGTGCCAGCAGTTACCGAACAGGGGGGGTGAGGGAGACCCAGTACTTC. Translating it yields CASSYRTGGVRETQYF.

This clonotype was recorded a few times. CDR3 amino acids: CSAQGGRASYEQYF. The CDR3 nucleotides are TGCAGTGCCCAGGGGGGGCGGGCCTCCTACGAGCAGTACTTC. The V call is TRBV20-1, the J call TRBJ2-7; either TRBD1 or TRBD2 may fit D (7 bases each). The CDR3 sequence is 14 residues long. Looked up from germline, CDR1 is DFQATT and CDR2 is SNEGSKA (reference sequence). Trimming removed 6 bases from V and 0 bases from J, with 15 bases in between.

The chain is built from TRBV10-3 and TRBJ1-1; D possibly corresponds to TRBD1 (5 bases). Trimming pared 8 bases from V and 1 base from J, leaving 11 bases between. This CDR3 is built from 13 residues. CDR1 is ENHRY, CDR2 SYGVKD, per germline. The CDR3 protein is CAIRATENTEAFF. CDR3 bases: TGTGCCATCCGGGCGACAGAGAACACTGAAGCTTTCTTT.

The rearrangement uses TRBV19 and TRBJ1-5; perhaps TRBD1 as D (5 bases). This CDR3 is 15 amino acids long. Germline V gives CDR1 LNHDA, CDR2 SQIVND (reference sequence). V was trimmed by 5 bases and J by 1 base, leaving 12 bases between them. CDR3 sequence reads: CASSPQGFSNQPQHF. In DNA form, the CDR3 reads TGTGCCAGTAGTCCCCAGGGTTTCAGCAATCAGCCCCAGCATTTT.

The chain employs TRBV15 and TRBJ2-7; D gene uncertain. Germline V lookup: CDR1 LNHNV, CDR2 YYDKDF (reference sequence). With 6 bases removed from V and 0 bases from J, the gap between germline ends came to 15 bases. The length of the CDR3 is 15 residues. The CDR3 here is CATRAGSLSSYEQYF. The CDR3 nucleotides read TGTGCCACCAGGGCCGGGTCTCTTAGCTCCTACGAGCAGTACTTC.